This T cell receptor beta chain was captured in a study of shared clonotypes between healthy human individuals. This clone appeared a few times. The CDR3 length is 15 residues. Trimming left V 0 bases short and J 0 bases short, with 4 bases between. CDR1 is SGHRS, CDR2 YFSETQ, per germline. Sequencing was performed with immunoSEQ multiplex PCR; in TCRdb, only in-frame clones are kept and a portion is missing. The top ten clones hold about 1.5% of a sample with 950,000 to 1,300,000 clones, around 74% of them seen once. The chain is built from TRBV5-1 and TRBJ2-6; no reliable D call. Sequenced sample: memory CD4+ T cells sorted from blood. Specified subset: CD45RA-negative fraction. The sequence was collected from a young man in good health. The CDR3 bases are TGCGCCAGCAGCTTGGCCAACTCTGGGGCCAACGTCCTGACTTTC. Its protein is CASSLANSGANVLTF.